Below are 26 T cell receptor beta chains sequenced from a single sample in a study of shared clonotypes between healthy human individuals. Sequencing used immunoSEQ multiplex PCR; TCRdb keeps in-frame clones, though not all of them. The sample yields about 1 million clones, around 76% seen once. What was sequenced was memory CD4+ T cells sorted from blood. Indicated subset: CD45RA-negative fraction. The receptors come from a man between 18 and 29 years old in good health.

The CDR3 sequence: CASTGQGANGELFF. The CDR3 nucleotides read TGTGCCAGCACGGGACAGGGGGCCAACGGGGAGCTGTTTTTT. V gene TRBV7-6 combines with J gene TRBJ2-2; the match to TRBD1 covers 12 bases. This CDR3 is 14 amino acids long. CDR1 and CDR2 (germline): SGHVS, FNYEAQ. Losses at the gene ends were 7 bases for V and 7 bases for J; bases not matched to a gene: 4.

This chain joins TRBV30 and TRBJ2-7; D is ambiguous. Germline assignment: CDR1 GTSNPN and CDR2 SVGIG (reference sequence). V shed 7 bases and J shed 6 bases, with 16 bases lying between them. This CDR3 is built from 12 residues. DNA for the CDR3: TGTGCCTCAAGCTCGGGTAGGACCGAGCAGTACTTC. Its translation is CASSSGRTEQYF.

This clone was seen more than once but under ten times. The chain is built from TRBV5-1 and TRBJ1-2; D may be TRBD1 (5 bases). Trimming took 4 bases from V and 4 from J, leaving 23 bases between them. The CDR3 loop spans 17 amino acids. In germline, CDR1 is SGHRS, CDR2 YFSETQ. DNA of the CDR3: TGCGCCAGCAGCCCCGACAGTCCCGGGACGGTTTCCTATGGCTACACCTTC. This gives the protein CASSPDSPGTVSYGYTF.

The chain couples TRBV6-6 to TRBJ1-1; no clear D. CDR1 is MNHNY, CDR2 SVGAGI, per germline (reference sequence). The V end lost 4 bases, the J end lost 0 bases, and 12 bases lay between the germline ends. The CDR3 runs to 15 residues. The CDR3 DNA follows: TGTGCCAGCAGTTCCCCGGGGTGGGTGAACACTGAAGCTTTCTTT. It specifies CASSSPGWVNTEAFF.

The chain links TRBV5-6 to TRBJ1-1, with a possible D match to TRBD1 (6 bases). V was trimmed by 4 bases and J by 1 base, leaving 14 bases between them. The CDR3 is made up of 15 amino acids. In germline, CDR1 is SGHDT, CDR2 YYEEEE. The CDR3 DNA sequence: TGTGCCAGCAGCGATGAAGGGGGTCCGAACACTGAAGCTTTCTTT. As protein: CASSDEGGPNTEAFF.

This chain connects TRBV19 to TRBJ2-2; D uncertain. V lost 3 bases and J lost 3, with 11 bases in between. The CDR3 is 15 residues long. Germline loops: CDR1 LNHDA, CDR2 SQIVND (reference sequence). The CDR3 coding sequence is TGTGCCAGTAGTATGCTCCGGAGCTACACCGGGGAGCTGTTTTTT. Translated: CASSMLRSYTGELFF.

This rearrangement joins TRBV27 to TRBJ1-2, with 8 bases matching TRBD1. From germline, CDR1 is MNHEY and CDR2 SMNVEV (reference sequence). The CDR3 has 14 residues. The ends lost 5 bases at V and 6 bases at J; junction bases unmatched: 8. The CDR3 DNA is TGTGCCAGCAGTCAGCGGACAGGGATCCATGGCTACACCTTC. Protein product: CASSQRTGIHGYTF.

CDR3 DNA sequence: TGTGCCAGCAGCCAAGGGGGAACCGCGCCCCTTGTTTTTGGGGTTGCTGAAAAACTGTTTTTT. Its translation is CASSQGGTAPLVFGVAEKLFF. J is TRBJ1-4 and V is TRBV14; D gene unclear. The CDR3 loop spans 21 amino acids. Trimming left V 1 base short and J 7 bases short, with 31 bases between. Per the germline V gene, CDR1 is SGHDN and CDR2 is FVKESK.

This clone was seen many times. This sequence joins TRBV4-1 and TRBJ1-6; D ambiguous. The length of the CDR3 is 15 residues. Trimming shortened V by 1 base and J by 7 bases, and 11 bases separated the two germline ends. Germline V lookup: CDR1 MGHRA, CDR2 YSYEKL. The chain's CDR3 is CASSQVQEANSPLHF. DNA of the CDR3: TGCGCCAGCAGCCAAGTTCAGGAGGCAAATTCACCCCTCCACTTT.

This chain joins TRBV27 and TRBJ1-6; D is ambiguous. Per germline, CDR1 MNHEY and CDR2 SMNVEV (reference sequence). This CDR3 has 11 amino acids. Trimming removed 4 bases at V and 6 bases at J, with 1 base between. CDR3 bases: TGTGCCAGCAGTTCTAATTCACCCCTCCACTTT. Protein product: CASSSNSPLHF.

This clone showed up just a few times. The rearrangement links TRBV30 to TRBJ1-6, with a tentative D call TRBD1 (5 bases). This CDR3 contains 13 residues. Trimming cost V 0 bases and J 14 bases, with 14 bases left between them. CDR1 and CDR2 from the germline V gene are GTSNPN and SVGIG (reference sequence). CDR3 in amino acids: CAWSVFGGGTLHF. CDR3 nucleotides: TGTGCCTGGAGTGTATTTGGGGGTGGCACCCTCCACTTT.

This clone was detected many times. Other nucleotide sequences in the sample specify the same CDR3. The chain recombines TRBV5-1 with TRBJ2-7; TRBD2 matches 7 bases. Unmatched junction bases numbered 5, after V lost 4 bases and J lost 7 bases. The CDR3 is made up of 12 amino acids. Germline V gene sequence: CDR1 SGHRS, CDR2 YFSETQ. The CDR3 nucleotides read TGCGCCAGCAGCCTCGGAGCGGGGGAGCAGTACTTC. Its protein is CASSLGAGEQYF.

This chain joins TRBV6-6 and TRBJ2-7; D perhaps matches TRBD1 (5 bases). This CDR3 is built from 13 residues. With 2 bases removed from V and 6 bases from J, the gap between germline ends came to 11 bases. The V gene's germline CDR1 is MNHNY and CDR2 SVGAGI (reference sequence). The CDR3 protein is CASSYQGSGEQYF. CDR3 bases: TGTGCCAGCAGTTACCAGGGTTCCGGCGAGCAGTACTTC.

V and J are TRBV2 and TRBJ2-7, with 7 bases aligning to TRBD2. This CDR3 region has 16 residues. Losses at the gene ends were 6 bases for V and 0 bases for J; bases not matched to a gene: 11. Germline V gene lookup returns CDR1 SNHLY and CDR2 FYNNEI. CDR3 region: CASSPRASGLSYEQYF. DNA for the CDR3: TGTGCCAGCAGCCCAAGGGCTAGCGGCCTCTCCTACGAGCAGTACTTC.

The chain recombines TRBV18 with TRBJ1-1; 12 nucleotides match TRBD1. Germline trimming cut 5 bases from V and 4 bases from J; bases unmatched to any gene: 8. The CDR3 runs to 16 residues. Germline V CDR1 and CDR2: KGHSH, LQKENI. The CDR3 sequence: CASSEGQGALGTEAFF. The CDR3 DNA reads as TGTGCCAGCTCAGAGGGACAGGGGGCTTTGGGCACTGAAGCTTTCTTT.

The chain combines TRBV2 with TRBJ1-3; 8 bases match TRBD1. CDR1 and CDR2 (germline): SNHLY, FYNNEI. The V gene end was trimmed by 7 bases and the J gene end by 3 bases; junction bases not matched to a gene: 8. This CDR3 has 15 amino acids. The CDR3 protein is CASTPDRANGNTIYF. The CDR3 region has the DNA TGTGCCAGCACCCCGGACAGGGCGAATGGAAACACCATATATTTT.

There are a few counts of this clone. This specimen includes other DNA sequences encoding the same CDR3. The rearrangement joins TRBV7-2 to TRBJ2-7, with 8 bases matching TRBD2. Unmatched junction bases numbered 3, after V lost 1 base and J lost 4 bases. In germline, CDR1 is SGHTA, CDR2 FQGNSA. This CDR3 region has 14 residues. CDR3 in DNA: TGTGCCAGCAGCTTAGTAGCTAGCGGGTACGAGCAGTACTTC. It yields the protein CASSLVASGYEQYF.

To note about this clone: Other nucleotide sequences in the sample specify the same CDR3. The V and J genes are TRBV15 and TRBJ2-5, with D possibly matching TRBD2 (6 bases). Germline values: CDR1 LNHNV, CDR2 YYDKDF (reference sequence). The CDR3 has 15 residues. V lost 0 bases and J lost 1, with 9 bases in between. The CDR3 nucleotides are TGTGCCACCAGCAGAGATGGAGGGCCCCAAGAGACCCAGTACTTC. Amino acid sequence: CATSRDGGPQETQYF.

The gene calls are TRBV5-1 and TRBJ2-2; D uncertain. Per germline, CDR1 SGHRS and CDR2 YFSETQ. This CDR3 has 14 residues. V was trimmed by 1 base and J by 3 bases, leaving 7 bases between them. The CDR3 DNA sequence: TGCGCCAGCAGCTTGTCAGTGGACACCGGGGAGCTGTTTTTT. Encoded protein: CASSLSVDTGELFF.

The rearrangement links TRBV5-5 to TRBJ2-7, with D tentatively TRBD1 (5 bases). The V and J ends lost 0 bases and 6 bases respectively, with 10 bases between them. Germline V gene lookup returns CDR1 SGHKS and CDR2 YYEKEE (reference sequence). This CDR3 spans 13 amino acids. CDR3 residues: CASSLGQGVEQYF. CDR3 coding DNA: TGTGCCAGCAGCTTGGGTCAGGGCGTCGAGCAGTACTTC. The entire variable domain, with the rest obtained from reference TRBV5-5 and TRBJ2-7, is as follows: DAGVTQSPTHLIKTRGQQVTLRCSPISGHKSVSWYQQVLGQGPQFIFQYYEKEERGRGNFPDRFSARQFPNYSSELNVNALLLGDSALYLCASSLGQGVEQYFGPGTRLTVT.

This chain joins TRBV5-1 and TRBJ2-1, with TRBD2 matching 14 bases. Germline V gives CDR1 SGHRS, CDR2 YFSETQ. The length of the CDR3 is 15 residues. After removal of 5 bases from V and 6 bases from J, the junction contained 4 bases not matched to a gene. The CDR3 loop is CASRSGLAGGNEQFF. The CDR3 DNA is TGCGCCAGCAGATCCGGACTAGCGGGAGGCAATGAGCAGTTCTTC.

CDR3 sequence (DNA): TGTGCCAGCAGTTCCCCTAGCGGTGCCGGTGGAGATACGCAGTATTTT. Its protein is CASSSPSGAGGDTQYF. This chain joins TRBV28 and TRBJ2-3; 7 bases fit TRBD2. Germline V gives CDR1 MDHEN, CDR2 SYDVKM. Trimming at V came to 4 bases and at J to 5 bases, leaving 12 bases not matched to a gene. CDR3 length equals 16 residues.

The rearrangement links TRBV5-1 to TRBJ1-1; 9 bases fit TRBD1. J gave up 4 bases and V 4 bases, and 5 bases lay outside the gene matches. The CDR3 extends over 14 amino acids. Germline V lookup: CDR1 SGHRS, CDR2 YFSETQ. The CDR3 DNA sequence: TGCGCCAGCAGCCTTCAGACAGGGGGCACTGAAGCTTTCTTT. Amino acids: CASSLQTGGTEAFF.

V gene TRBV28 combines with J gene TRBJ1-5; D not certain. The ends were cut back, 5 bases at V and 0 bases at J, with 8 bases in the middle. The CDR3 sequence is 14 residues long. CDR1 and CDR2 (germline): MDHEN, SYDVKM. The CDR3 nucleotides are TGTGCCAGCAGTGGTCAGTATAGCAATCAGCCCCAGCATTTT. Translating gives CASSGQYSNQPQHF. Based on the CDR3 plus reference TRBV28 and TRBJ1-5, the full variable domain is DVKVTQSSRYLVKRTGEKVFLECVQDMDHENMFWYRQDPGLGLRLIYFSYDVKMKEKGDIPEGYSVSREKKERFSLILESASTNQTSMYLCASSGQYSNQPQHFGDGTRLSIL.

The rearrangement links TRBV4-1 to TRBJ2-7, with 10 positions matching TRBD2. CDR1 and CDR2 from the germline V gene are MGHRA and YSYEKL. This CDR3 has 15 amino acids. The junction had 9 bases not matched to a gene; V was cut back by 6 bases and J by 4 bases. Here the CDR3 reads CASRGASGSIYEQYF. CDR3 DNA: TGCGCCAGCAGAGGGGCTAGCGGGAGTATATACGAGCAGTACTTC.

The chain carries TRBV10-3 and TRBJ2-2; 12 positions match TRBD2. Germline CDR1 ENHRY, CDR2 SYGVKD. Trimming removed 8 bases from V and 6 bases from J; junction bases left unmatched: 4. The CDR3 is made up of 14 amino acids. The CDR3, as DNA: TGTGCCATCGGTCGACTAGCGGGAGCCGGGGAGCTGTTTTTT. It codes for CAIGRLAGAGELFF.